This T cell receptor (beta chain) was captured by sequencing in a study of graft-versus-host responses after intestinal transplantation (dated by TCRdb to about 2021). Background for the entire study: Recipients received multivisceral, liver-intestinal, or isolated intestinal transplants. Every recipient was given anti-thymocyte globulin induction, followed by about 3 years of maintenance tacrolimus and steroids. Graft-versus-host and host-versus-graft alloreactive T cell clones were tracked in the graft, circulation and bone marrow after intestinal transplantation using bulk TCR-beta CDR3 sequencing. Alloreactive clones were identified by sequencing pre-transplant mixed lymphocyte reaction products and comparing these products with unstimulated pre-transplant donor and recipient T cells. The cohort enrolled about two dozen intestinal transplant recipients including one retransplant, and a few patients lacking pretransplant specimens were excluded. Donor T cell macrochimerism was defined as a peak of at least 4% donor T cells among recipient peripheral blood mononuclear cells. Instead of going to the commercial service, samples from a few later patients were sequenced in-house on an Illumina MiSeq and processed with MiXCR.

This sample's time point label indicates: cells obtained before transplantation from donor or recipient. Mixed lymphocyte reactions plated around 200,000 CFSE-labeled pre-transplant responders with around 200,000 irradiated violet-dye-labeled stimulators and were cultured for 6 days. After the mixed lymphocyte reaction, proliferating CD3+CD4+CFSE-low and CD3+CD8+CFSE-low responder cells were FACS-sorted on a BD Influx sorter. The library came from the immunoSEQ multiplex PCR assay. For most patients, genomic DNA was isolated with the Qiagen DNeasy Blood and Tissue Kit and shipped frozen to Adaptive Biotechnologies for TCR sequencing. High-throughput TCR-beta CDR3 sequencing of genomic DNA from most patients was performed by Adaptive Biotechnologies. The authors' analysis ran thus. TCR sequencing data were retrieved from Adaptive's ImmunoSEQ software for 15 to 20 patients, whereas three other patients were processed with MiXCR and VDJtools. To correct CD4 versus CD8 sorting errors, any sequence found in both subsets at a frequency ratio below 5:1 was removed. Because the origin of CDR3 nucleotide sequences shared between donor and recipient could not be assigned, those sequences were removed. To count as alloreactive, a clone needed at least 2-fold expansion over unstimulated cells and a minimum CFSE-low frequency of 0.002% (template counts) or 0.001% (read counts). Mappable clones were those detected in sequenced pre-transplant spleen, lymph node, or MLR CFSE-low populations of the donor or recipient. The cumulative frequency of alloreactive clones was calculated as a percentage of all sequences, weighted by copy number. Held by TCRdb, this immuneACCESS table contains in-frame sequences only and omits some clones. Under half of the omission traces to an unresolved V gene where checked; the cause of the rest is unknown. The V and J calls and the clone size are those of that table, but D and trimming were determined from the DNA. A total of about 11,000 clones appear in this sample, 31% of them only once. About 2% of the sample is in the top ten clones.

This clone is characterized as medium-sized (0.01 to 0.1%). The input lacks base qualities; no much larger clone sits a single base away. CDR1 and CDR2, per the germline V gene (reference sequence), are SGHKS and YYEKEE. Germline trimming amounts to 2 bases on V and 7 bases on J, with 7 as the count of junction bases outside the gene matches. CDR3 length: 15 amino acids, cysteine to phenylalanine. CDR3 DNA only is kept here, 45 bases in frame from base 1. Overall study results and their limits: Early after transplant, peak levels of circulating GvH clones were found to be associated with declines in HvG clones. The relatively low number and heterogeneity of intestinal transplant patients limited the conclusions. GvH clones were detected in recipient bone marrow, and some appeared earlier in ileal mucosa or blood, consistent with an intestinal mucosal origin. High GvH to HvG T cell clonal ratios were observed in the allografts of patients with donor T cell macrochimerism.

This receptor was taken from a human patient who was an organ donor for intestinal transplantation. The starting material was alloreactive CD4+ T cells from a mixed lymphocyte reaction culture, obtained before transplantation. The sample's cell subset or site, from its label and the paper: CFSE-low proliferating T cells sorted from roughly 6-day pre-transplant mixed lymphocyte reaction (GvH or HvG direction). The chain links TRBV5-5 with TRBJ2-2, and 8 junction bases match TRBD2. The sequenced DNA: TGTGCCAGCAGCTTCTTGCGGGGGGTAATCGGGGAGCTGTTTTTT. Its coded protein is CASSFLRGVIGELFF.